The clone carrying this TCR beta chain was observed many times. The entry originates in a study of CD8+CD57+ T cells in acquired aplastic anemia. CDR3 length equals 15 residues. Germline loops: CDR1 SGHAT, CDR2 FQNNGV. With 3 bases removed from V and 7 bases from J, the gap between germline ends came to 18 bases. Previously, flow cytometry had revealed CD8+CD57+ cell expansion in the patients chosen for sequencing. Using genomic DNA as the template, TCR beta VDJ and CDR3 profiling was carried out. TCRdb reprocessed the reads with MiXCR, giving one entry per CDR3 protein. The table records about 190,000 distinct CDR3 sequences, 48% of them present only once.

Material: sorted CD4+, CD8+, or CD8+CD57+ T cells (not recorded which) from PBMCs. V and J are TRBV11-2 and TRBJ1-2; D is unresolved. This receptor was taken from a human donor with aplastic anemia. The DNA for the CDR3 is TGTGCCAGCAGCTTTTCGTTGACTCGCACGGTTGGCTACACCTTC. Encoded protein: CASSFSLTRTVGYTF. Using reference TRBV11-2 and TRBJ1-2 for the parts outside the CDR3, the full variable domain is EAGVAQSPRYKIIEKRQSVAFWCNPISGHATLYWYQQILGQGPKLLIQFQNNGVVDDSQLPKDRFSAERLKGVDSTLKIQPAKLEDSAVYLCASSFSLTRTVGYTFGSGTRLTVV.